The next 14 T cell receptor beta chains were all read from a single sample in a study of shared clonotypes between healthy human individuals. Sequenced by immunoSEQ multiplex PCR; TCRdb stores in-frame clones only, minus some. Of over a million clones in the sample, more than 95% are singletons; the top ten hold 1.2%. The specimen was naive CD4+ T cells sorted from blood. As to subset: CD45RA+ positively selected. The receptor set was obtained from a man aged 30 to 45 in good health.

This chain connects TRBV5-1 to TRBJ2-3, with 8 bases fitting TRBD1. The germline V gene encodes CDR1 SGHRS and CDR2 YFSETQ. There are 15 residues in the CDR3. Trimming took 4 bases from V and 2 from J; bases not matched to a gene: 6. This CDR3 reads CASSRTGNPTDTQYF. CDR3 in DNA: TGCGCCAGCAGCAGGACAGGGAACCCCACAGATACGCAGTATTTT.

The count of this clone is one. This sequence joins TRBV6-6 and TRBJ2-3; D possibly matches TRBD1 or TRBD2 (5 bases each). V lost 2 bases and J 6 bases, leaving 18 bases between the germline ends. CDR1 and CDR2 (germline): MNHNY, SVGAGI (reference sequence). The CDR3 totals 16 residues. CDR3 protein: CASSYDLRGGRDTQYF. CDR3 nucleotides: TGTGCCAGCAGTTACGATTTAAGGGGCGGGCGGGATACGCAGTATTTT.

The chain's CDR3 is CAWSLTGSPQHF. For the CDR3, the DNA is TGTGCCTGGTCACTTACGGGCAGTCCCCAGCATTTT. The chain couples TRBV30 to TRBJ1-5; no definite D call. V lost 5 bases, J lost 10 bases, and 15 bases lay in between. From germline, CDR1 is GTSNPN and CDR2 SVGIG (reference sequence). The CDR3 contains 12 residues.

The V gene is TRBV29-1, the J gene TRBJ2-5, with 9 positions matching TRBD1. Germline assignment: CDR1 SQVTM and CDR2 ANQGSEA. The CDR3 length is 15 residues. V trimming: 2 bases; J trimming: 1 base; junction bases outside the gene matches: 5. CDR3 coding DNA: TGCAGCGTTGAAAGGGACAGGGTCGCCCAAGAGACCCAGTACTTC. The encoded protein is CSVERDRVAQETQYF.

The V call is TRBV5-1, the J call TRBJ2-7; TRBD1 is a possible D gene (6 bases). This CDR3 comprises 17 residues. Germline loops: CDR1 SGHRS, CDR2 YFSETQ. The germline V and J ends were trimmed by 3 bases and 1 base, with 20 bases remaining between them. The CDR3 loop is CASSSLGVLQGSYEQYF. The CDR3 nucleotides read TGCGCCAGCAGCTCCCTTGGGGTGCTACAGGGTTCCTACGAGCAGTACTTC.

The V gene is TRBV9, the J gene TRBJ2-1, with 7 bases aligning to TRBD2. The ends lost 0 bases at V and 16 bases at J; junction bases unmatched: 19. The germline V gene encodes CDR1 SGDLS and CDR2 YYNGEE. CDR3 size: 16 residues. CDR3 sequence: CASSVDPRGSGAPEFF. CDR3 DNA sequence: TGTGCCAGCAGCGTAGATCCTAGAGGGAGCGGGGCTCCCGAATTCTTC.

This chain connects TRBV5-6 to TRBJ2-7, with 8 bases matching TRBD1. Trimming at V came to 2 bases and at J to 5 bases, leaving 6 bases not matched to a gene. Per the germline V gene, CDR1 is SGHDT and CDR2 is YYEEEE. The CDR3 has 14 residues. Written as DNA, the CDR3 is TGTGCCAGCAGCTTCGGGGACAGGTTTCACGAGCAGTACTTC. Translating it yields CASSFGDRFHEQYF. Full variable domain (outside the CDR3, taken from reference TRBV5-6 and TRBJ2-7): DAGVTQSPTHLIKTRGQQVTLRCSPKSGHDTVSWYQQALGQGPQFIFQYYEEEERQRGNFPDRFSGHQFPNYSSELNVNALLLGDSALYLCASSFGDRFHEQYFGPGTRLTVT.

This chain links TRBV5-4 with TRBJ2-7; D is perhaps TRBD2 (5 bases). CDR3 length: 14 residues. The ends were cut back, 4 bases at V and 2 bases at J, with 13 bases in the middle. Germline loops: CDR1 SGHNT, CDR2 YYREEE (reference sequence). Here the CDR3 DNA reads TGTGCCAGCAGCGGAGGCGGAAACGCCTACGAGCAGTACTTC. This codes for CASSGGGNAYEQYF.

This clone came up once. V gene TRBV6-5 combines with J gene TRBJ2-5, with 13 positions matching TRBD2. Germline V CDR1 and CDR2: MNHEY, SVGAGI. V lost 4 bases to trimming and J lost 5 bases; unmatched junction nucleotides: 7. The CDR3 loop spans 16 amino acids. The CDR3 region has the DNA TGTGCCAGCAGTTTAGGGACTAGCGGGGTCGAGGAGACCCAGTACTTC. It specifies CASSLGTSGVEETQYF.

This chain links TRBV21-1 with TRBJ2-7. TRBV21-1 represents a pseudogene. This CDR3 comprises 13 residues. The CDR3 bases are TGTGCCAGCAACCCTAACGGGGCCCGCGGGCAGTACTTC. Its protein product is CASNPNGARGQYF.

V usage is TRBV11-3 and J usage is TRBJ2-2; no clear D gene. The CDR3 covers 13 residues. V was trimmed by 5 bases and J by 6 bases, leaving 10 bases between them. The germline gives CDR1 SGHNT, CDR2 YENEEA. As DNA, the CDR3 is TGTGCCAGCAGCCACACGATGTCCGGGGAGCTGTTTTTT. Protein: CASSHTMSGELFF.

The J gene is TRBJ1-5, the V gene TRBV4-1; 7 positions match TRBD1. The CDR3 totals 16 residues. V trimming: 0 bases; J trimming: 4 bases; junction bases outside the gene matches: 6. Germline CDR1 and CDR2: MGHRA and YSYEKL. As DNA, the CDR3 is TGCGCCAGCAGCCAAGATTCCACAGGGGTTAATCAGCCCCAGCATTTT. Translation gives CASSQDSTGVNQPQHF.

CDR3 in DNA: TGTGCCAGCAGTTTCACCGGGAGGGAGAAGTTCTTC. Its protein is CASSFTGREKFF. This chain links TRBV28 with TRBJ2-1; 8 nucleotides agree with TRBD2. The germline V gene has CDR1 MDHEN and CDR2 SYDVKM. This CDR3 region has 12 residues. With 3 bases clipped from V and 14 bases from J, the junction kept 6 bases outside the gene matches.

The rearrangement links TRBV29-1 to TRBJ2-1; 7 bases match TRBD2. Germline loops: CDR1 SQVTM, CDR2 ANQGSEA. The CDR3 has 17 amino acids. V was pared by 3 bases and J by 1 base, with 12 bases of the junction left unmatched. The CDR3 DNA reads TGCAGCGTTGAGTGGAGGCATAGCGGGTCTTCCTACAATGAGCAGTTCTTC. Protein product: CSVEWRHSGSSYNEQFF.